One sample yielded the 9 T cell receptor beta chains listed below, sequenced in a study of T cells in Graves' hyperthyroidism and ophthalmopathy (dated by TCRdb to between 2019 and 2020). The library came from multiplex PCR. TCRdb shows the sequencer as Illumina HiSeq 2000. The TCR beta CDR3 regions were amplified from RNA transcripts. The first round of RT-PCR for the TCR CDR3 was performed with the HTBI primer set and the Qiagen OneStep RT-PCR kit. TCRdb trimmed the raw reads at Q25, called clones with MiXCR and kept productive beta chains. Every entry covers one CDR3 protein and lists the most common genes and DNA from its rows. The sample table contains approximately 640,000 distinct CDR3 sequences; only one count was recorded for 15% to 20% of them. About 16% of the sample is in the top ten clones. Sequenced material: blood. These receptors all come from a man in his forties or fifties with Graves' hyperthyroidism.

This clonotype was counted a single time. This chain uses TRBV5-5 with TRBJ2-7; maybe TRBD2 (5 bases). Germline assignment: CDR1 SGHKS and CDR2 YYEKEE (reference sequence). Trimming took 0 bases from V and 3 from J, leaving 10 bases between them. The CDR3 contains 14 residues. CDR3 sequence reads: CASSLDWGVYEQYF. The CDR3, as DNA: TGTGCCAGCAGCTTGGATTGGGGAGTCTACGAGCAGTACTTC.

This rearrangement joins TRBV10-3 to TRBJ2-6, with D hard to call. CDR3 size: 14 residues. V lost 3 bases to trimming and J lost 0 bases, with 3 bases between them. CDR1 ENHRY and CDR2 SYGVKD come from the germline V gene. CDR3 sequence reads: CAISDSSGANVLTF. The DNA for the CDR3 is TGTGCCATCAGTGACAGCTCTGGGGCCAACGTCCTGACTTTC.

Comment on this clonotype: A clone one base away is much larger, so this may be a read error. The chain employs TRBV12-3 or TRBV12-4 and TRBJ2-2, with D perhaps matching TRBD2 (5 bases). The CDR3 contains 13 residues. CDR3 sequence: CASSSLDIGKLFF. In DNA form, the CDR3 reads TGTGCCAGCAGTTCGCTAGATATCGGGAAGCTGTTTTTT.

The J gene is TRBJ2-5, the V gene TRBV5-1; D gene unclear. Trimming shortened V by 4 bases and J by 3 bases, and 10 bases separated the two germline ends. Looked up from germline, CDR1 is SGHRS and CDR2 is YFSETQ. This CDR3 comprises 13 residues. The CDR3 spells CASSVPPEETQYF. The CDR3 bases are TGCGCCAGCAGCGTACCCCCAGAAGAGACCCAGTACTTC.

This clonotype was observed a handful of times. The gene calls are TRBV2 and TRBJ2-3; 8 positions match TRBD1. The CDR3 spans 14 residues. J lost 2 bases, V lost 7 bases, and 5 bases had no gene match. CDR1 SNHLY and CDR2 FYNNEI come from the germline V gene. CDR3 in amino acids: CASTMTGDTDTQYF. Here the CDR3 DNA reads TGTGCCAGCACCATGACAGGGGACACAGATACGCAGTATTTT.

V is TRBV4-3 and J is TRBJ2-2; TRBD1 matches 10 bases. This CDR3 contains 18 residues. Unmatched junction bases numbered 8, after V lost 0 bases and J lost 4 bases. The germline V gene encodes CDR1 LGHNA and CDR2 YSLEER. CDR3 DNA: TGCGCCAGCAGCCAAGATTCCCGAGGGACAGGGGTCACCGGGGAGCTGTTTTTT. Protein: CASSQDSRGTGVTGELFF.

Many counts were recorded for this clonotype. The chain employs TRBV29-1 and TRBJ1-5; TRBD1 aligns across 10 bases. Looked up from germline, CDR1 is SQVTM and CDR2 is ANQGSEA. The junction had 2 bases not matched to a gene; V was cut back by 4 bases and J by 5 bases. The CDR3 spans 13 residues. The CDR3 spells CSVGQGADQPQHF. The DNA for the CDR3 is TGCAGCGTTGGACAGGGGGCTGATCAGCCCCAGCATTTT.

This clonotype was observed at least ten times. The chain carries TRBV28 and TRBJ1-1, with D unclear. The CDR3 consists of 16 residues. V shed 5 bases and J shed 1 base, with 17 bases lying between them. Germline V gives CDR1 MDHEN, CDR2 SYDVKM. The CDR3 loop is CASSPPRRRRNTEAFF. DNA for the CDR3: TGTGCCAGCAGTCCACCCAGGCGTAGACGGAACACTGAAGCTTTCTTT.

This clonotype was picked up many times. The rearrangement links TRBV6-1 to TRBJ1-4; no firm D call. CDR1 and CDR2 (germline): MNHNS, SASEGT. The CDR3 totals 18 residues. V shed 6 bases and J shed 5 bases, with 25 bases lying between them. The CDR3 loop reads CASRSKVVLQEKNEKLFF. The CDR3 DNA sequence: TGTGCCAGCAGATCGAAGGTAGTCCTACAAGAAAAGAATGAAAAACTGTTTTTT.